Here is one T cell receptor (beta chain) with its context. What this receptor recognizes is not known. Base qualities were left out, and no much larger clone turns up one base away. TCRbeta CDR3 regions were amplified from genomic DNA using the immunoSEQ Assay, a bias-controlled multiplex PCR. For the original study's pipeline: Within the assay, amplification of reference gene primers was used to estimate how many nucleated cells each sample contained. To quantify the absolute abundance of each unique TCRbeta CDR3 rearrangement, sequence reads were collapsed and filtered. Productive Simpson clonality was computed per sample as the square root of Simpson's diversity index over productive rearrangements. TCRdb stores this immuneACCESS table with in-frame sequences only. Part of the clones is absent; in the studies checked, under half of the shortfall reflects unresolved V genes, and no reason is known for the rest. That table furnishes V, J and clone size, whereas the DNA furnished D and trimming. For this sample there are over 250,000 clones; about 88% appear just once. In total, the top ten clones hold about 3% of the sample.

V sheds 3 bases and J sheds 4 bases, leaving 9 bases between their ends. Counted from cysteine to phenylalanine, this CDR3 has 13 amino acids. The sequence is cut down to CDR3 DNA, 39 bases in frame from base 1. Reading the germline V gene gives CDR1 ENHRY and CDR2 SYGVKD. The data derive from a study of blood T cell repertoires in COVID-19 (dated by TCRdb to 2019 to 2021). With respect to the entire study: The collaborator samples originated in the United States, Italy and Spain and spanned the acute and convalescent phases of COVID-19. The repertoires were released in a freely available public database meant as a resource for research on the immune response to SARS-CoV-2. HLA class I and class II types, where available, came from metadata supplied by the sample provider rather than from assay-based typing. Samples came from the ongoing ImmuneRACE study (first 160 participants) plus 1,254 subjects from 6 global collaborators. Subjects who had been exposed to COVID-19, were actively infected with it, or had recovered from it provided the deeply sampled blood TCRbeta repertoires that made up the dataset. The material from the prospective study consisted of cDNA or gDNA derived from T cells, B-cell-depleted T cells, or PBMCs. A de-identified subject ID, COVID-19 status, age in years and sex were almost always included in the sample metadata. General findings and caveats noted by the study authors: The amount of clinical and demographic metadata varied by source and participant and was provided uncurated.

Participants in the prospective study were enrolled through a virtual design, were aged roughly 18 to 95 years, and lived in approximately 25 United States geographic areas. In the prospective study, cohorts were assigned on the basis of participant-reported clinical history obtained from a screening survey and a study questionnaire. Recovered participants in ImmuneRACE Cohort 3 were defined as having two consecutive negative NP/OP PCR tests, clearance from a healthcare professional, or resolution of symptoms. In the prospective study, whole blood, serum and a nasopharyngeal or oropharyngeal swab were collected from each participant by mobile phlebotomists. Prospective study participants could optionally give additional blood draws and questionnaires over an approximately 2-month period. Prospective study blood samples were shipped either frozen or at room temperature before DNA extraction.

The TCR comes from a woman aged 50 to 60 who had recovered from COVID-19. The chain links TRBV10-3 with TRBJ1-1; TRBD1 is a weak D gene call, 5 bases matching. The sequenced sample was PBMCs or T cells enriched from blood (not recorded which). CDR3 protein: CAISEVGATEAFF. At the DNA level, the sequence is TGTGCCATCAGTGAAGTAGGGGCCACTGAAGCTTTCTTT.